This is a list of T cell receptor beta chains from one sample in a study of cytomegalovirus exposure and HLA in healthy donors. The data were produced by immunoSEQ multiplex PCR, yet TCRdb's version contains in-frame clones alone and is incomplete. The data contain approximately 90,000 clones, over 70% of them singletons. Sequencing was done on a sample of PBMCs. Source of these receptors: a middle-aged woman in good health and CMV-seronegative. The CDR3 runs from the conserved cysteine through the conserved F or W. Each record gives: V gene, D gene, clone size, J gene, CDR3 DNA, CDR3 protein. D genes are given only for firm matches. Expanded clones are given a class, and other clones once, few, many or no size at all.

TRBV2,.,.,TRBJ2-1,TGTGCCAGCAGTGAAGCGCTGGGGGGAAGCAATGAGCAGTTCTTC,CASSEALGGSNEQFF
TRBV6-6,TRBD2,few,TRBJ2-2,TGTGCCAGCAGTTATAATAGCGGGGCCACCGGGGAGCTGTTTTTT,CASSYNSGATGELFF
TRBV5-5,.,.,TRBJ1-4,TGTGCCAGCAGCCGAGAAGGTCCAGGCCAGCTTAATGAAAAACTGTTTTTT,CASSREGPGQLNEKLFF
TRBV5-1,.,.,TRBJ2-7,TGCGCCAGCTCGTTTCAGGGAAATCCGTACGAGCAGTACTTC,CASSFQGNPYEQYF
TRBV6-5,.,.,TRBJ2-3,TGTGCCAGCAGTTACTCTTACCGAACTAGCACAGATACGCAGTATTTT,CASSYSYRTSTDTQYF
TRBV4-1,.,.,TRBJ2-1,TGCGCCAGCAGCTTATTGGAGGCCTTGGATGAGCAGTTCTTC,CASSLLEALDEQFF
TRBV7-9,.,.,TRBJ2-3,TGTGCCAGCAGCCCCCCAGGGAAGGGTGAGACAGATACGCAGTATTTT,CASSPPGKGETDTQYF
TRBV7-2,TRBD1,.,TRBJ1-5,TGTGCCAGCAGCTTAGGGGGAGGAGGGGGCGTAAATCAGCCCCAGCATTTT,CASSLGGGGGVNQPQHF
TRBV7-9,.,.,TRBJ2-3,TGTGCCAGCAGCTTCAAATTTGAGACAGATACGCAGTATTTT,CASSFKFETDTQYF
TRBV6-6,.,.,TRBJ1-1,TGTGCCAGCAGTTCTTTCAGGGACACTGAAGCTTTCTTT,CASSSFRDTEAFF
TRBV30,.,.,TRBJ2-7,TGTGCCTGGAGTGGAGGGAAATCCCTCTCCTACGAGCAGTACTTC,CAWSGGKSLSYEQYF
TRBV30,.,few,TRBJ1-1,TGTGCCTGGAGTGTAGGAACAGCAACTGAAGCTTTCTTT,CAWSVGTATEAFF
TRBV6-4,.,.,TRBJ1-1,TGTGCCAGCAGTAGGACGGGGGGCGGGAACACTGAAGCTTTCTTT,CASSRTGGGNTEAFF
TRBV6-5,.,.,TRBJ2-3,TGTGCCAGCAGTTACGCCGGCGGTAGCACAGATACGCAGTATTTT,CASSYAGGSTDTQYF
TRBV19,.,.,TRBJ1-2,TGTGCCAGTAGTTTGGGCCAGCTCTATGGCTACACCTTC,CASSLGQLYGYTF
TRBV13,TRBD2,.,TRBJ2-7,TGTGCCAGCAGCTTAGTAGCGGGGGGGCTCTACGAGCAGTACTTC,CASSLVAGGLYEQYF
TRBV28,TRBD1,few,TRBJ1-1,TGTGCCAGCAGCCCTCCCCCGGGACAGGGAGGGAACACTGAAGCTTTCTTT,CASSPPPGQGGNTEAFF
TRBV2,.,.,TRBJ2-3,TGTGCCAGCAGTAGTCGACAGGCAGATACGCAGTATTTT,CASSSRQADTQYF
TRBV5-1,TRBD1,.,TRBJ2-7,TGCGCCAGCAGCCAAGGCACAGGGGGCGCGGGGGAGCAGTACTTC,CASSQGTGGAGEQYF
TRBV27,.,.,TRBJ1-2,TGTGCCTCCGCGGGGGACTATGGCTACACCTTC,CASAGDYGYTF
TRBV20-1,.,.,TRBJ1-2,TGCAGTGTCCCGTCCGGAGCGAAAACGATCTTC,CSVPSGAKTIF
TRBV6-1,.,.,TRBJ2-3,TGTGCCAGCAGGTCAGAGAGGAGCACAGATACGCAGTATTTT,CASRSERSTDTQYF
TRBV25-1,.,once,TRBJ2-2,TGTGCCAGTCTAGGACAGCGCAGAAACACCGGGGAGCTGTTTTTT,CASLGQRRNTGELFF
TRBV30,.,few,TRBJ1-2,TGTGCCTGGAGTGGGTACAGGTCCCGTTATGGCTACACCTTC,CAWSGYRSRYGYTF
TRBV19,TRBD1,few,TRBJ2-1,TGTGCCAGTAGTATAGGCCCAAGTCAGGGGGTTGAGCAGTTCTTC,CASSIGPSQGVEQFF